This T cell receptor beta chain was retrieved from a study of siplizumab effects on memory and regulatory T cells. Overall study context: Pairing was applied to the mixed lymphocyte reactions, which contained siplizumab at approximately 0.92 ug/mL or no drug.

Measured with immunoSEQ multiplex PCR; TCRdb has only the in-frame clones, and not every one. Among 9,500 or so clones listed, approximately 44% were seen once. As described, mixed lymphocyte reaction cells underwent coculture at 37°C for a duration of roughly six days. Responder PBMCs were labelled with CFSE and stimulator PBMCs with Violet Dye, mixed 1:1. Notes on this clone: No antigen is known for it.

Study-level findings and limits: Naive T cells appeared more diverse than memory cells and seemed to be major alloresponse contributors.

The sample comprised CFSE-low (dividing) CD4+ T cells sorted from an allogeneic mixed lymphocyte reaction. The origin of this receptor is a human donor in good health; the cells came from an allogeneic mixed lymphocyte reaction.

CDR3 loop: CASSPGRASDEQYF. As DNA, the CDR3 is TGTGCCAGCTCACCGGGCAGGGCTAGCGACGAGCAGTACTTC. The J gene is TRBJ2-7, the V gene TRBV18; possibly TRBD2 for D (6 bases). CDR3 size: 14 residues. Trimming took off 3 bases at V and 5 bases at J, with 14 bases between the two ends. The V gene's germline CDR1 is KGHSH and CDR2 LQKENI.